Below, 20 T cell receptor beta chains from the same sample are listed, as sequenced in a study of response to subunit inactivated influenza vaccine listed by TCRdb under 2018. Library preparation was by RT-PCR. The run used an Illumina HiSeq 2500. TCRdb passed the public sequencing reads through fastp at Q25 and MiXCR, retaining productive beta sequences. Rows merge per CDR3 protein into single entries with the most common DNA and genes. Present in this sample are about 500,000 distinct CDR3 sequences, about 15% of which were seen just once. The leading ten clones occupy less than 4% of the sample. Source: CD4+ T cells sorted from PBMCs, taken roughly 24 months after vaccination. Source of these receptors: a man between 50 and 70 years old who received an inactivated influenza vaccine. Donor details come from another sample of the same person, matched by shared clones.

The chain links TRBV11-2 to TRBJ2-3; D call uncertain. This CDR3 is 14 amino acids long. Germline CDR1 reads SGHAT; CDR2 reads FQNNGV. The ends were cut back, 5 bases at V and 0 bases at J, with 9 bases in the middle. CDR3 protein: CASSVIPSTDTQYF. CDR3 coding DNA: TGTGCCAGCAGCGTCATTCCAAGCACAGATACGCAGTATTTT.

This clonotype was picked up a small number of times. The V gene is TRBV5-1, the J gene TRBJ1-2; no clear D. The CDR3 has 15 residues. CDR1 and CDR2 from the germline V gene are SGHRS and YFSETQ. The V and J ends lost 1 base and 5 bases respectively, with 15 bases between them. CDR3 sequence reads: CASSLTAGDQYGYTF. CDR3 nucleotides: TGCGCCAGCAGCTTGACGGCAGGAGATCAATATGGCTACACCTTC.

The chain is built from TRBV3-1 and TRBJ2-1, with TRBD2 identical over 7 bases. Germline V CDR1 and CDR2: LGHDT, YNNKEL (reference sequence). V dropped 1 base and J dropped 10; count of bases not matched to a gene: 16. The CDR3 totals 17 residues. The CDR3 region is CASSQGYGAGPLGEQFF. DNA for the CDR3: TGTGCCAGCAGCCAAGGATACGGAGCGGGGCCCCTAGGGGAGCAGTTCTTC.

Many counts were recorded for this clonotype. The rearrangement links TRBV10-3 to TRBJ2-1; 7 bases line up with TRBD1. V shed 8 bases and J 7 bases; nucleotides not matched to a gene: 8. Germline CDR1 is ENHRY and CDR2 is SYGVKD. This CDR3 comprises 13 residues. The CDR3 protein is CAISGTDTNEQFF. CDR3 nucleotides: TGTGCCATCTCCGGGACAGATACTAATGAGCAGTTCTTC.

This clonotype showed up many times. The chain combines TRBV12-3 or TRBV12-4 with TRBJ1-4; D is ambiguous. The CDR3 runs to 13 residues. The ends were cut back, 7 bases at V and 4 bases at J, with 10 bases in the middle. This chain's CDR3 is CASMTSLNEKLFF. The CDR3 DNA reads TGTGCCAGCATGACCAGCCTTAATGAAAAACTGTTTTTT.

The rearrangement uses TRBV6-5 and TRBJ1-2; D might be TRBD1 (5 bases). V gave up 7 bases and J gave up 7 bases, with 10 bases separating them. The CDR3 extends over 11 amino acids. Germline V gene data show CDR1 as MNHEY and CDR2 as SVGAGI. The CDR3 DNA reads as TGTGCCAGCACCATGGGGGGTGGCTACACCTTC. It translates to CASTMGGGYTF.

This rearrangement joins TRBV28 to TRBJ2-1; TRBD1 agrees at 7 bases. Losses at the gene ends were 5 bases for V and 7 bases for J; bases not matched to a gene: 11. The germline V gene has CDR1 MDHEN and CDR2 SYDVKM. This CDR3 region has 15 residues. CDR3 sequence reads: CASSGRTGALNEQFF. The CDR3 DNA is TGTGCCAGCAGTGGAAGGACAGGAGCCCTTAATGAGCAGTTCTTC.

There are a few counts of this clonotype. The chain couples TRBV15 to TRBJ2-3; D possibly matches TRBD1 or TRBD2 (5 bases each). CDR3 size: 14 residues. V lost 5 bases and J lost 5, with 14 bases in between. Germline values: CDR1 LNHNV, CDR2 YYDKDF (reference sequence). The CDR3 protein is CATSQGPSEDTQYF. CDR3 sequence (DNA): TGTGCCACCAGCCAGGGACCGTCGGAAGATACGCAGTATTTT.

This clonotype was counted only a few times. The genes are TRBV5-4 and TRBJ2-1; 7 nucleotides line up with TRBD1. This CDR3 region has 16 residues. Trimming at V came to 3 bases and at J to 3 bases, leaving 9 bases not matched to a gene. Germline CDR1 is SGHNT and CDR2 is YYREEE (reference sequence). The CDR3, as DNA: TGTGCCAGCAGCTCCGCTCCCGGGACAGTCTACAATGAGCAGTTCTTC. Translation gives CASSSAPGTVYNEQFF.

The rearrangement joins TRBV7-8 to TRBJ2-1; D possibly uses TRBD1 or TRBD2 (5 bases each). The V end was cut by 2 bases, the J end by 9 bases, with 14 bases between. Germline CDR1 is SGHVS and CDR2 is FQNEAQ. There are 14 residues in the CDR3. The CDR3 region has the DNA TGTGCCAGCAGCTTACAACCCGGGGCTGGTGAGCAGTTCTTC. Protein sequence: CASSLQPGAGEQFF.

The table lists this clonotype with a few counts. In DNA, the CDR3 is TGTGCCTGGAGGGATATAACTGAAGCTTTCTTT. This encodes CAWRDITEAFF. V is TRBV30 and J is TRBJ1-1; no firm D call. The CDR3 contains 11 residues. Germline values: CDR1 GTSNPN, CDR2 SVGIG (reference sequence). The V end was cut by 3 bases, the J end by 5 bases, with 7 bases between.

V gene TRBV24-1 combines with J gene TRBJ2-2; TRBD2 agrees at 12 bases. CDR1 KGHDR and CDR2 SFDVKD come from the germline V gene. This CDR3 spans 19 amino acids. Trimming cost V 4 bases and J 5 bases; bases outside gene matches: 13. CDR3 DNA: TGTGCCACCAGTGAATGGGGATCGACTAGCGGGAGCGGAACCGGGGAGCTGTTTTTT. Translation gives CATSEWGSTSGSGTGELFF.

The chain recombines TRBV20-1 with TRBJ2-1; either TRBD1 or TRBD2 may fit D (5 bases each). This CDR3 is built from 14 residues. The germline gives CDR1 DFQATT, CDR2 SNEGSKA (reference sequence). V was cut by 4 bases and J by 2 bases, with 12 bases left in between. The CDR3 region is CSAKPGTTYNEQFF. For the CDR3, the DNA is TGCAGTGCTAAGCCCGGGACGACCTACAATGAGCAGTTCTTC.

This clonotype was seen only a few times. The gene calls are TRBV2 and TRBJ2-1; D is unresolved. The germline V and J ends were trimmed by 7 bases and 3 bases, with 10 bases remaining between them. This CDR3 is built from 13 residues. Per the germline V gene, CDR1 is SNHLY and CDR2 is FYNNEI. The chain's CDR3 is CASKDGNYNEQFF. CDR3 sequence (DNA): TGTGCCAGCAAGGACGGCAACTACAATGAGCAGTTCTTC.

For the CDR3, the DNA is TGTGCTAGTGGCGCGGGCAATCAGCCCCAGCATTTT. It codes for CASGAGNQPQHF. This chain uses TRBV12-5 with TRBJ1-5; D unresolved. Germline CDR1 and CDR2: LGHNT and FRNRAP. The CDR3 totals 12 residues. V was cut by 6 bases and J by 2 bases, with 5 bases left in between.

The chain's CDR3 is CASSSSGLEQYF. The CDR3 nucleotides read TGTGCCAGCAGCTCTAGTGGGCTCGAGCAGTACTTC. This rearrangement joins TRBV11-2 to TRBJ2-7; D remains ambiguous. Trimming removed 4 bases at V and 6 bases at J, with 10 bases between. The CDR3 length is 12 residues. In germline, CDR1 is SGHAT, CDR2 FQNNGV. The variable domain in full, with the rest retrieved from reference TRBV11-2 and TRBJ2-7, is EAGVAQSPRYKIIEKRQSVAFWCNPISGHATLYWYQQILGQGPKLLIQFQNNGVVDDSQLPKDRFSAERLKGVDSTLKIQPAKLEDSAVYLCASSSSGLEQYFGPGTRLTVT.

CDR3 in DNA: TGTGCCAGCAGGGGGGCCAGTGAGCAGTTCTTC. Translating gives CASRGASEQFF. The chain couples TRBV12-3 or TRBV12-4 to TRBJ2-1; possibly TRBD1 for D (6 bases). This CDR3 comprises 11 residues. V lost 6 bases, J lost 9 bases, and 9 bases lay in between.

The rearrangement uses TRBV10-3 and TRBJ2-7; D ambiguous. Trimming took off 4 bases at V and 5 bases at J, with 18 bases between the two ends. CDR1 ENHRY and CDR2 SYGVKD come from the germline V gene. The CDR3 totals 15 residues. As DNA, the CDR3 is TGTGCCATCAGTGTGCTGGACGCAGCCGGAGACGAGCAGTACTTC. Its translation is CAISVLDAAGDEQYF.

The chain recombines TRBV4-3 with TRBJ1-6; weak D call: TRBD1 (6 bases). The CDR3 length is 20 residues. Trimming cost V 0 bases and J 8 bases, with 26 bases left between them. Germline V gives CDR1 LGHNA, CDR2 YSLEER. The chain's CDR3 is CASSQDPRGAGVIGHSPLHF. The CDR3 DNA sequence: TGCGCCAGCAGCCAAGACCCCCGGGGGGCGGGTGTGATCGGGCATTCACCCCTCCACTTT.

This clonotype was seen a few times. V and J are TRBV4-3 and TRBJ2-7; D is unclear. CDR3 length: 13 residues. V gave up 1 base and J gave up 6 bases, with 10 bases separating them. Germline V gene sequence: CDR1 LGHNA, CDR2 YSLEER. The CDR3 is CASSQVPGSEQYF. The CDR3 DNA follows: TGCGCCAGCAGCCAAGTTCCAGGTAGCGAGCAGTACTTC.